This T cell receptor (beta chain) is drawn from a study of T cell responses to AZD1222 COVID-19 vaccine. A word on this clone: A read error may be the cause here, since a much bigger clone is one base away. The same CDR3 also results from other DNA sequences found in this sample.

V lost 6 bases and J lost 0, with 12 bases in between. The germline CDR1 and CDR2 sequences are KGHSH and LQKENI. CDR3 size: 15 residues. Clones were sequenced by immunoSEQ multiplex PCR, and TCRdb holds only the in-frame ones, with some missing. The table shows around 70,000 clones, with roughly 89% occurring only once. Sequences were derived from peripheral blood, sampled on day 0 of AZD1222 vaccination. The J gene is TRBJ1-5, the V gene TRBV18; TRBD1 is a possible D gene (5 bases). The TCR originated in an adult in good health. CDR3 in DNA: TGTGCCAGCTCTCCCGGGACGGATAGCAATCAGCCCCAGCATTTT. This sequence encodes CASSPGTDSNQPQHF.